This TCR beta chain stems from a study of Ad26.COV2.S vaccination and SARS-CoV-2 variants. Notes on the study in general: Compared with placebo recipients, vaccine recipients had higher spike-specific TCR breadth.

Treatment of the sample: about 20 received Ad26.COV2.S at low or high dose, single or two shots; several received placebo; per-sample allocation not given. Collection of samples fell on day 63 after the first vaccine or placebo injection. The CDR3 consists of 17 residues. Per the germline V gene, CDR1 is SGHTA and CDR2 is FQGNSA. Between the trimmed V and J ends, which lost 10 bases and 6 bases, there was a span of 28 bases. TCRdb's table, derived via immunoSEQ multiplex PCR, lists solely in-frame clones and lacks some. The repertoire consists of about 480,000 clones, with about 83% occurring once and the leading ten covering roughly 13%. As regards this clone: Antigen unknown.

This TCR was sampled from a person aged 18 to 59 who received the Ad26.COV2.S COVID-19 vaccine or a placebo. The V call is TRBV7-2, the J call TRBJ2-1, with D tentatively TRBD2 (5 bases). Here the sequenced sample was peripheral blood, taken in a trial of Ad26.COV2.S vaccine versus placebo. CDR3 sequence (DNA): TGTGCCACCCCCATTGGGAGAGATCTTTCGTGTTGCAATGAGCAGTTCTTC. This translates into CATPIGRDLSCCNEQFF.